The rows below give T cell receptor beta chains drawn from one sample of a study of T cell responses to AZD1222 COVID-19 vaccine. Profiling relied on immunoSEQ multiplex PCR, and the TCRdb table lists in-frame clones only, not all of them. The table has tens of thousands of clones, more than 75% seen once; the top ten hold 4% to 5.5%. This sample comprised peripheral blood, obtained 28 days after the second dose of the MenACWY control vaccine. These TCRs come from an adult who received the MenACWY meningococcal vaccine as a control. Each CDR3 is given with its conserved first and last residue. The D gene is left open where the match is weak. A clone size is listed for some rows: how often the clone was seen (once, few, many), or a class if it is expanded.

TRBJ1-1 | TRBV27 | NA | NA | CASSSQGRLTEAFF | TGTGCCAGCAGTTCCCAGGGACGACTCACTGAAGCTTTCTTT
TRBJ1-5 | TRBV27 | NA | NA | CASSLDGYSNQPQHF | TGTGCCAGCAGCCTAGACGGATATAGCAATCAGCCCCAGCATTTT
TRBJ1-2 | TRBV7-2 | TRBD1 | few | CASSRQGGNYGYTF | TGTGCCAGCAGCCGTCAGGGGGGAAACTATGGCTACACCTTC
TRBJ2-7 | TRBV10-3 | NA | NA | CAIHRDDSYEQYF | TGTGCCATCCACCGGGACGACTCCTACGAGCAGTACTTC
TRBJ2-3 | TRBV20-1 | NA | NA | CSASEVNLVRDTQYF | TGCAGTGCTAGTGAGGTCAATTTGGTTCGAGATACGCAGTATTTT
TRBJ2-5 | TRBV29-1 | NA | NA | CSDEAVQETQYF | TGCAGTGACGAGGCGGTCCAAGAGACCCAGTACTTC
TRBJ2-7 | TRBV19 | NA | once | CASKLSSTARDEQYF | TGTGCCAGTAAATTATCCAGTACCGCTCGGGACGAGCAGTACTTC
TRBJ1-2 | TRBV10-3 | TRBD1 | NA | CAISRDSYGYTF | TGTGCCATCAGTCGGGACAGCTATGGCTACACCTTC
TRBJ2-5 | TRBV15 | NA | NA | CATSRDPSRPETQYF | TGTGCCACCAGCAGAGATCCGTCCCGCCCAGAGACCCAGTACTTC
TRBJ2-3 | TRBV6-5 | NA | NA | CASSLDGTSTDTQYF | TGTGCCAGCAGCTTGGACGGCACTAGCACAGATACGCAGTATTTT
TRBJ1-2 | TRBV5-4 | NA | NA | CASSLRGGGGYTF | TGTGCCAGCAGCTTAAGGGGTGGCGGTGGCTACACCTTC
TRBJ1-5 | TRBV25-1 | NA | NA | CASSEGSTGQPQHF | TGTGCCAGCAGTGAAGGCAGCACTGGTCAGCCCCAGCATTTT
TRBJ1-3 | TRBV28 | TRBD1 | NA | CASSSLRDSGNTIYF | TGTGCCAGCAGTTCCCTCCGGGACAGTGGAAACACCATATATTTT
TRBJ1-6 | TRBV18 | NA | NA | CASSGGRDSPLHF | TGTGCCAGCTCCGGAGGCCGCGATTCACCCCTCCACTTT
TRBJ2-2 | TRBV24-1 | NA | NA | CATSDLGRGGTGELFF | TGTGCCACCAGTGATTTGGGCCGGGGTGGCACCGGGGAGCTGTTTTTT
TRBJ1-2 | TRBV30 | NA | once | CAWSAGTSATLNGYTF | TGTGCCTGGAGTGCAGGGACATCGGCGACGTTAAATGGCTACACCTTC
TRBJ1-2 | TRBV28 | NA | NA | CATGGGRYTF | TGTGCCACCGGGGGGGGTCGCTACACCTTC
TRBJ1-5 | TRBV24-1 | NA | few | CATSAKDRNQPQHF | TGTGCCACCAGTGCGAAGGACAGAAATCAGCCCCAGCATTTT
TRBJ1-1 | TRBV5-4 | NA | NA | CASSSPGALALSSEAFF | TGTGCCAGCAGCTCGCCCGGGGCCCTGGCCTTAAGTTCAGAAGCTTTCTTT
TRBJ2-7 | TRBV6-5 | NA | NA | CASRQQGGPYEQYF | TGTGCCAGCAGGCAACAGGGGGGGCCCTACGAGCAGTACTTC
TRBJ1-1 | TRBV5-1 | TRBD1 | once | CASSWGTGLNTEAFF | TGCGCCAGCAGCTGGGGGACAGGATTGAACACTGAAGCTTTCTTT
TRBJ2-2 | TRBV10-2 | TRBD2 | NA | CASSESSGVHTGELFF | TGCGCCAGCAGTGAGTCCAGCGGGGTCCACACCGGGGAGCTGTTTTTT
TRBJ2-5 | TRBV5-4 | NA | NA | CASSLMGSQETQYF | TGTGCCAGCAGCTTAATGGGGAGCCAAGAGACCCAGTACTTC
TRBJ1-6 | TRBV6-5 | NA | NA | CASSYGDSPLHF | TGTGCCAGCAGTTACGGGGATTCACCCCTCCACTTT
TRBJ1-1 | TRBV10-2 | TRBD1 | NA | CASSVEAGGRNTEAFF | TGCGCCAGCAGTGTCGAAGCAGGGGGCCGGAACACTGAAGCTTTCTTT
TRBJ1-3 | TRBV9 | NA | NA | CASSEATGSTGNTIYF | TGTGCCAGCAGCGAGGCGACAGGTTCAACTGGAAACACCATATATTTT
TRBJ1-1 | TRBV6-5 | TRBD1 | NA | CASNGDRVNTEAFF | TGTGCCAGCAACGGGGACAGGGTGAACACTGAAGCTTTCTTT
TRBJ2-7 | TRBV5-1 | TRBD1 | NA | CASSKGQTYEQYF | TGCGCCAGCAGCAAGGGACAGACATACGAGCAGTACTTC
TRBJ1-2 | TRBV28 | NA | NA | CASSRTLSGYTF | TGTGCCAGCAGCAGGACGTTAAGTGGCTACACCTTC
TRBJ2-3 | TRBV11-3 | TRBD2 | NA | CASSARGLATDTQYF | TGTGCCAGCAGCGCCCGGGGACTAGCTACAGATACGCAGTATTTT
TRBJ2-7 | TRBV28 | NA | medium-sized | CASSFRQSYEQYF | TGTGCCAGCAGTTTCCGACAGTCCTACGAGCAGTACTTC
TRBJ2-7 | TRBV7-3 | TRBD1 | NA | CASSLRGQDAEQYF | TGTGCCAGCAGCTTAAGGGGACAGGACGCCGAGCAGTACTTC
TRBJ2-3 | TRBV30 | NA | NA | CAWSVGSVGDTQYF | TGTGCCTGGAGTGTTGGCTCAGTAGGCGATACGCAGTATTTT
TRBJ2-7 | TRBV5-1 | NA | NA | CASSLGGGPHEQYF | TGCGCCAGCAGCTTGGGTGGAGGGCCCCACGAGCAGTACTTC
TRBJ1-5 | TRBV7-2 | NA | NA | CASSLLPGDQPQHF | TGTGCCAGCAGCTTACTTCCAGGGGATCAGCCCCAGCATTTT
TRBJ1-2 | TRBV5-6 | TRBD1 | NA | CASSPGTGVGYGYTF | TGTGCCAGCAGCCCCGGGACAGGGGTAGGGTATGGCTACACCTTC
TRBJ1-4 | TRBV6-5 | TRBD1 | NA | CASSSDRVREKLFF | TGTGCCAGCAGCTCAGACAGGGTCAGGGAAAAACTGTTTTTT
TRBJ1-3 | TRBV27 | NA | NA | CATVARNTIYF | TGTGCCACTGTGGCCCGAAACACCATATATTTT
TRBJ1-2 | TRBV6-5 | TRBD1 | once | CASSYGQGGNYGYTF | TGTGCCAGCAGTTACGGACAGGGGGGTAACTATGGCTACACCTTC
TRBJ1-1 | TRBV9 | TRBD1 | NA | CASSPLDRENTEAFF | TGTGCCAGCAGCCCATTGGACAGGGAAAACACTGAAGCTTTCTTT
TRBJ2-5 | TRBV6-5 | NA | NA | CASRRTGQETQYF | TGTGCCAGCAGACGAACAGGTCAAGAGACCCAGTACTTC
TRBJ2-3 | TRBV7-9 | TRBD1 | NA | CASSLSTLTGAVGDTQYF | TGTGCCAGCAGCTTGTCCACTCTGACAGGGGCGGTGGGGGATACGCAGTATTTT
TRBJ2-2 | TRBV18 | NA | NA | CASSLVQGYTGELFF | TGTGCCAGCTCACTTGTTCAGGGATACACCGGGGAGCTGTTTTTT
TRBJ2-1 | TRBV5-1 | NA | NA | CASSLEGSGYNEQFF | TGCGCCAGCAGCTTGGAGGGTTCGGGATACAATGAGCAGTTCTTC
TRBJ2-3 | TRBV10-3 | NA | NA | CAIKDSSTDTQYF | TGTGCCATCAAGGACAGTAGCACAGATACGCAGTATTTT
TRBJ1-1 | TRBV19 | TRBD1 | NA | CASRGQMNTEAFF | TGTGCCAGTCGGGGACAGATGAACACTGAAGCTTTCTTT
TRBJ2-7 | TRBV11-3 | TRBD1 | NA | CASSQRGTGSYEQYF | TGTGCCAGCAGCCAAAGGGGGACAGGGTCCTACGAGCAGTACTTC
TRBJ1-1 | TRBV7-9 | NA | NA | CASSLDRNTEAFF | TGTGCCAGCAGCTTAGACAGGAACACTGAAGCTTTCTTT
TRBJ2-7 | TRBV3-1/TRBV3-2 | NA | NA | CASRPNDGYEQYF | TGTGCCAGCAGACCAAATGACGGCTACGAGCAGTACTTC
TRBJ1-2 | TRBV13 | NA | once | CASSLGSPEGNYGYTF | TGTGCCAGCAGCTTAGGCTCCCCGGAGGGGAACTATGGCTACACCTTC
TRBJ1-2 | TRBV5-4 | NA | NA | CASSFMGEGRDTF | TGTGCCAGCAGCTTCATGGGGGAGGGGAGGGACACCTTC
TRBJ1-3 | TRBV7-2 | NA | NA | CASSLGSAGNTIYF | TGTGCCAGCAGCTTGGGGTCGGCTGGAAACACCATATATTTT